Below are 4 T cell receptor beta chains sequenced from a single sample in a study of T cell responses to AZD1222 COVID-19 vaccine. Assay used: immunoSEQ multiplex PCR; TCRdb lists only in-frame clones, some missing. The table lists 100,000 to 120,000 clones, more than 90% of them singletons. Material: peripheral blood, obtained 28 days after the second AZD1222 dose. These receptors all come from an adult who received the AZD1222 COVID-19 vaccine.

The chain recombines TRBV19 with TRBJ2-5, with D perhaps assigned TRBD1 or TRBD2 (5 bases each). The CDR3 runs 14 residues. Germline values: CDR1 LNHDA, CDR2 SQIVND (reference sequence). V gave up 0 bases and J gave up 5 bases, with 10 bases separating them. The CDR3 protein is CASSIDNRGETQYF. The CDR3 DNA follows: TGTGCCAGTAGTATAGATAATCGGGGCGAGACCCAGTACTTC. Variable domain in full (rest from reference TRBV19 and TRBJ2-5): DGGITQSPKYLFRKEGQNVTLSCEQNLNHDAMYWYRQDPGQGLRLIYYSQIVNDFQKGDIAEGYSVSREKKESFPLTVTSAQKNPTAFYLCASSIDNRGETQYFGPGTRLLVL.

The rearrangement links TRBV7-2 to TRBJ2-5; 10 nucleotides align to TRBD1. The germline CDR1 and CDR2 sequences are SGHTA and FQGNSA. The CDR3 has 15 amino acids. J lost 3 bases, V lost 3 bases, and 4 bases had no gene match. In DNA, the CDR3 is TGTGCCAGCAGCTTCGGGACAGGGGAGGAAGAGACCCAGTACTTC. Protein: CASSFGTGEEETQYF.

The J gene is TRBJ1-2, the V gene TRBV20-1, with no clear D. CDR1 is DFQATT, CDR2 SNEGSKA, per germline (reference sequence). V shed 7 bases and J shed 2 bases, with 8 bases lying between them. The CDR3 runs 11 residues. CDR3 sequence reads: CSGQSNYGYTF. DNA for the CDR3: TGCAGTGGGCAATCAAACTATGGCTACACCTTC.

The V call is TRBV15, the J call TRBJ2-7; D is undetermined. V was pared by 0 bases and J by 0 bases, with 15 bases between. Per the germline V gene, CDR1 is LNHNV and CDR2 is YYDKDF (reference sequence). The length of the CDR3 is 17 residues. CDR3 nucleotide sequence: TGTGCCACCAGCAGAGACAGGACGTCTACAAGCTCCTACGAGCAGTACTTC. Its protein is CATSRDRTSTSSYEQYF.